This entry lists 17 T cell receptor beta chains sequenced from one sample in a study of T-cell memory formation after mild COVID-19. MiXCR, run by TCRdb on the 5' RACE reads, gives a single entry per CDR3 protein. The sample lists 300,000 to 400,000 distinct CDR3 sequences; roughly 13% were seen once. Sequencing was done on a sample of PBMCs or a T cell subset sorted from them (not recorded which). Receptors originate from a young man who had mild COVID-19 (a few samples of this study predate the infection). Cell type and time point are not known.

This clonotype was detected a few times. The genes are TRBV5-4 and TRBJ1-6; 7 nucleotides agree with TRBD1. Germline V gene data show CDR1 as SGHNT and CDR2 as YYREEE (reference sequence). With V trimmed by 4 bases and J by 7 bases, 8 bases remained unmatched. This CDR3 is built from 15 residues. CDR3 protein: CASSHRDRANSPLHF. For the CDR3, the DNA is TGTGCCAGCAGCCATCGCGACAGGGCGAATTCACCCCTCCACTTT.

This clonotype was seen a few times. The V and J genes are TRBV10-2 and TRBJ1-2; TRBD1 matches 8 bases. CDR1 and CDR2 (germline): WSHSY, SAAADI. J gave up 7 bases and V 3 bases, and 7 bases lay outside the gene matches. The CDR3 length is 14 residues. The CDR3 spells CASSEWSGGTGYTF. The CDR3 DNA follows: TGCGCCAGCAGTGAATGGTCAGGGGGCACTGGCTACACCTTC.

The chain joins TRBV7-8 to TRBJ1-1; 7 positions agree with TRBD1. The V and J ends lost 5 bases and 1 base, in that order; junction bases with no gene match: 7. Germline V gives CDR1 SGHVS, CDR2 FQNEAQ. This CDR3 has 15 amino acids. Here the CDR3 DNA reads TGTGCCAGCAGCCCGACAGGGCTAGAGAACACTGAAGCTTTCTTT. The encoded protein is CASSPTGLENTEAFF.

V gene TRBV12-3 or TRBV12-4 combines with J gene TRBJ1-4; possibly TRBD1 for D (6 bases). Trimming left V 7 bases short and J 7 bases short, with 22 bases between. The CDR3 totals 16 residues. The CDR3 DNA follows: TGTGCCAGCACTAAGACAGGACCCGCTACCGGTGAAAAACTGTTTTTT. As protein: CASTKTGPATGEKLFF.

The CDR3 DNA is TGTGCCAGCAGTGACTCGGCGGATAGCACAGATACGCAGTATTTT. Translating gives CASSDSADSTDTQYF. The J gene is TRBJ2-3, the V gene TRBV6-4; D gene ambiguous. The CDR3 is 15 amino acids. In germline, CDR1 is MRHNA, CDR2 SNTAGT. The V end was cut by 0 bases, the J end by 0 bases, with 7 bases between.

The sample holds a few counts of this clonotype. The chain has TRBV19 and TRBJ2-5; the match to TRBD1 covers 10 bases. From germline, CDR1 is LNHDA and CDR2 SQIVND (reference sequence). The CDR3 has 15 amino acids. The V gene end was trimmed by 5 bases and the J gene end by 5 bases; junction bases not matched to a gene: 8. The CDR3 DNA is TGTGCCAGTAGTTTGGGACAGGGGTGGGTGGAGACCCAGTACTTC. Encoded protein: CASSLGQGWVETQYF.

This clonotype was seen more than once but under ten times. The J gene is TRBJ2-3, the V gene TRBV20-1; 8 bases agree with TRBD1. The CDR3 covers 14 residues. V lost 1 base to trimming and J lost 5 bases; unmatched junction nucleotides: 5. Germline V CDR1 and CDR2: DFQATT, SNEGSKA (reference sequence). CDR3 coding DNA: TGCAGTGCTAGAGGGCAGGGGGCGATAGATACGCAGTATTTT. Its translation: CSARGQGAIDTQYF.

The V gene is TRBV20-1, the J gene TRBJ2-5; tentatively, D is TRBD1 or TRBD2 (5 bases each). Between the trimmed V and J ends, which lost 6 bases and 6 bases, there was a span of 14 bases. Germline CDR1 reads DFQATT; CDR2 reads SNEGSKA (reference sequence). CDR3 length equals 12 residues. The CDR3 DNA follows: TGCAGTGCGCTAGTGGGGGTCAAGACCCAGTACTTC. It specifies CSALVGVKTQYF.

DNA of the CDR3: TGCGCCAGCAGCACAGGGGTAGGATACGAGCAGTACGTC. This codes for CASSTGVGYEQYV. The rearrangement uses TRBV4-1 and TRBJ2-7, with 7 bases that match TRBD1. Germline CDR1 reads MGHRA; CDR2 reads YSYEKL. Unmatched junction bases numbered 5, after V lost 5 bases and J lost 4 bases. This CDR3 has 13 residues.

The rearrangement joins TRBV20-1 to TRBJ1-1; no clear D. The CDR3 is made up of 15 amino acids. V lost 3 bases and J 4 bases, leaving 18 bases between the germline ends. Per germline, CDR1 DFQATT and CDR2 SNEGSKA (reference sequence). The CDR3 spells CSARGSSSGFTEAFF. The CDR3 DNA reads TGCAGTGCTAGGGGATCAAGTTCGGGGTTCACTGAAGCTTTCTTT.

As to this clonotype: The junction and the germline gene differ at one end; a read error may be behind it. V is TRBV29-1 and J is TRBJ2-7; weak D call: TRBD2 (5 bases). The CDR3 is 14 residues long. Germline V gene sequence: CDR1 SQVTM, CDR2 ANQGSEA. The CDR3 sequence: CSFEDRELGYEQYF. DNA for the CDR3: TGCAGCTTTGAAGATCGGGAATTGGGATACGAGCAGTACTTC.

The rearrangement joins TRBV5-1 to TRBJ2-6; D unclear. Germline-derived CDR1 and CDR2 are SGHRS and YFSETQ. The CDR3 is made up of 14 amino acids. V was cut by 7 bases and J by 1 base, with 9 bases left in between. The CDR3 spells CASATFSGANVLTF. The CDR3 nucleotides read TGCGCCAGCGCCACTTTTTCTGGGGCCAACGTCCTGACTTTC.

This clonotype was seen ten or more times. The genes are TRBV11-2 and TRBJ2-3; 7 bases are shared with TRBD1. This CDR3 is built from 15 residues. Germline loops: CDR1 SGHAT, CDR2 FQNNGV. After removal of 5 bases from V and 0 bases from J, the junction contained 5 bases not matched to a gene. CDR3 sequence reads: CASSPGGSSTDTQYF. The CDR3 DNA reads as TGTGCCAGCAGCCCAGGGGGATCTAGCACAGATACGCAGTATTTT.

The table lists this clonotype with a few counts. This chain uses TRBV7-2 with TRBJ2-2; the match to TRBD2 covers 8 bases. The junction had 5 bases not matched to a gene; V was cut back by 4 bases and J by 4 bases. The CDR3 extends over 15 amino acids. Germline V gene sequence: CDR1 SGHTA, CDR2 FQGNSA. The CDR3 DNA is TGTGCCAGCAGCTATACTAGCGGCCCCACCGGGGAGCTGTTTTTT. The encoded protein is CASSYTSGPTGELFF.

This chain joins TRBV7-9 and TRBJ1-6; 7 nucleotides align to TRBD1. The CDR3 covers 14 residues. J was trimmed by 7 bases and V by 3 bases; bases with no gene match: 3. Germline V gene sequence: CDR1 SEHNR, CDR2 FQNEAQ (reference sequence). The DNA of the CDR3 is TGTGCCAGCAGCTTTGAGACAGGGAATTCACCCCTCCACTTT. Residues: CASSFETGNSPLHF. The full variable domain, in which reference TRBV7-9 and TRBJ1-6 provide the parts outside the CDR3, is DTGVSQNPRHKITKRGQNVTFRCDPISEHNRLYWYRQTLGQGPEFLTYFQNEAQLEKSRLLSDRFSAERPKGSFSTLEIQRTEQGDSAMYLCASSFETGNSPLHFGNGTRLTVT.

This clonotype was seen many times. CDR3 DNA: TGTGCCAGCAGCTCCCCGGGGGGTGGGGCCAACGTCCTGACTTTC. It is translated as CASSSPGGGANVLTF. The chain links TRBV7-8 to TRBJ2-6; 7 nucleotides line up with TRBD2. Germline assignment: CDR1 SGHVS and CDR2 FQNEAQ. The CDR3 has 15 residues. The V and J ends lost 4 bases and 3 bases, in that order; junction bases with no gene match: 3.

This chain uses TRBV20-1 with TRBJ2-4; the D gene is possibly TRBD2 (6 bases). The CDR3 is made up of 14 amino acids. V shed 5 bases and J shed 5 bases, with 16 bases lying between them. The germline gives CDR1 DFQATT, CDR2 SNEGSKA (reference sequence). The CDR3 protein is CSAFRSSGENIQYF. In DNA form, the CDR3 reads TGCAGTGCTTTTCGGAGTAGCGGCGAAAACATTCAGTACTTC.